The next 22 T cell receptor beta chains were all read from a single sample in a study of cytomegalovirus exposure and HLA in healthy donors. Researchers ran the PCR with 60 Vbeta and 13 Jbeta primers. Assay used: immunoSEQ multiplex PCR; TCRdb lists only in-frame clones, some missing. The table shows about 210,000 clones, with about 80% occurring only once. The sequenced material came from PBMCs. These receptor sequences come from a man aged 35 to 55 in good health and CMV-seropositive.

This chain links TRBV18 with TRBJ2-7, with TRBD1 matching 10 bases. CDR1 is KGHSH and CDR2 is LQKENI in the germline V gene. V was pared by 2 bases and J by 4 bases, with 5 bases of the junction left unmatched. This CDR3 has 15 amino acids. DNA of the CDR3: TGTGCCAGCTCACCAGACAGGGGGCTCTCTTACGAGCAGTACGTC. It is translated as CASSPDRGLSYEQYV.

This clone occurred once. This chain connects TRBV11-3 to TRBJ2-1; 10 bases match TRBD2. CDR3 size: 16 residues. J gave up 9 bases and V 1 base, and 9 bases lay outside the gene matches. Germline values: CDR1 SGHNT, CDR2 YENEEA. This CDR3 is CASSLGASGSMGEQFF. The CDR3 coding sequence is TGTGCCAGCAGCTTAGGGGCTAGCGGGAGTATGGGTGAGCAGTTCTTC. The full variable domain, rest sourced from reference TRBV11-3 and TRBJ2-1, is EAGVVQSPRYKIIEKKQPVAFWCNPISGHNTLYWYLQNLGQGPELLIRYENEEAVDDSQLPKDRFSAERLKGVDSTLKIQPAELGDSAVYLCASSLGASGSMGEQFFGPGTRLTVL.

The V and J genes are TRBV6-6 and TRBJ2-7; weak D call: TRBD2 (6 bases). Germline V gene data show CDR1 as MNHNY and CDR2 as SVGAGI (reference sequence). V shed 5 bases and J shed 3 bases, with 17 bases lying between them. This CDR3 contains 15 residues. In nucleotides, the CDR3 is TGTGCCAGCAGTAACCTTCGGGGACTGATCTACGAGCAGTACTTC. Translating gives CASSNLRGLIYEQYF.

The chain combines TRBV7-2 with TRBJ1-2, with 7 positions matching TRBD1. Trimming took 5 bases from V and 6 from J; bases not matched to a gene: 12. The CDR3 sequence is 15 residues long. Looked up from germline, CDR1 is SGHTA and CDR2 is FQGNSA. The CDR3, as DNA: TGTGCCAGCAGCCTTACCCGACAGGGCGGGGATGGCTACACCTTC. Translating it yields CASSLTRQGGDGYTF.

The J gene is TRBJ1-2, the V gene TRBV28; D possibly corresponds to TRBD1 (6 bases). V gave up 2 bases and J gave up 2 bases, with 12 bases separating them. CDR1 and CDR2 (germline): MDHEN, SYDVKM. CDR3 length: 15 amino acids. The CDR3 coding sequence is TGTGCCAGCAGTTTAGGCGGGGGGCGGAACTATGGCTACACCTTC. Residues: CASSLGGGRNYGYTF.

As DNA, the CDR3 is TGTGCCAGCAGCTCGACCCTAGCGGCTCAAGAGACCCAGTACTTC. This encodes CASSSTLAAQETQYF. The J gene is TRBJ2-5, the V gene TRBV7-2, with 7 nucleotides matching TRBD2. The CDR3 length is 15 residues. The germline CDR1 and CDR2 sequences are SGHTA and FQGNSA. V shed 4 bases, J shed 2 bases, and the junction held 7 bases outside the gene matches.

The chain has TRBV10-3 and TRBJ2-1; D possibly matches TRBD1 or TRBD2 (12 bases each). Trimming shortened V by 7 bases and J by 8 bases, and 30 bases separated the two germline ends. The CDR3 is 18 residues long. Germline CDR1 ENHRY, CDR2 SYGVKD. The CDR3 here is CAITPGQGATSGRDEQFF. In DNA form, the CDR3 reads TGTGCCATCACTCCGGGACAGGGGGCGACTAGCGGGAGAGATGAGCAGTTCTTC.

DNA of the CDR3: TGTGCCAGCAGCTTGTGGGGCGACGAAAAACTGTTTTTT. Its protein product is CASSLWGDEKLFF. The gene calls are TRBV5-4 and TRBJ1-4; a weak D match, TRBD1 (5 bases). V lost 1 base, J lost 8 bases, and 9 bases lay in between. Germline V gene data show CDR1 as SGHNT and CDR2 as YYREEE (reference sequence). This CDR3 spans 13 amino acids.

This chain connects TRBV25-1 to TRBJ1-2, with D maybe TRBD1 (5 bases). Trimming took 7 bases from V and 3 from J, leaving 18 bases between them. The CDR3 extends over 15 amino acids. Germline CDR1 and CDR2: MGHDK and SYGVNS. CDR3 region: CASIPNGARDYGYTF. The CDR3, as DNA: TGTGCCAGCATCCCGAATGGGGCCAGGGACTATGGCTACACCTTC.

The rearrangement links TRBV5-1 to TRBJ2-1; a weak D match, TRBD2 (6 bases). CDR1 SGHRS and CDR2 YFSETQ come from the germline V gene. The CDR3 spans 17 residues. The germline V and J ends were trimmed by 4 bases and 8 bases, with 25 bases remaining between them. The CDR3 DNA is TGCGCCAGCAGCCTTTGGGGGTCCAGCGGGTTCGCAGATGAGCAGTTCTTC. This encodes CASSLWGSSGFADEQFF.

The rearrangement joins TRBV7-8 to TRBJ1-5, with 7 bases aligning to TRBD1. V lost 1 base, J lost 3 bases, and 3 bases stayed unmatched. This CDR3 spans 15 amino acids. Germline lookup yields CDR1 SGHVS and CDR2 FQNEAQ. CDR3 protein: CASSLGTGPNQPQHF. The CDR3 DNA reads TGTGCCAGCAGCTTAGGGACAGGCCCCAATCAGCCCCAGCATTTT.

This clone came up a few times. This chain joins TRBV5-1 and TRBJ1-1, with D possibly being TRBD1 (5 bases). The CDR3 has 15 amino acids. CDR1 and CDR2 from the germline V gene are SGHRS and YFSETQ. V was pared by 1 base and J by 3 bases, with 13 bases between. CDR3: CASSLFPGSDTEAFF. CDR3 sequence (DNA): TGCGCCAGCAGCTTGTTCCCAGGGTCGGACACTGAAGCTTTCTTT.

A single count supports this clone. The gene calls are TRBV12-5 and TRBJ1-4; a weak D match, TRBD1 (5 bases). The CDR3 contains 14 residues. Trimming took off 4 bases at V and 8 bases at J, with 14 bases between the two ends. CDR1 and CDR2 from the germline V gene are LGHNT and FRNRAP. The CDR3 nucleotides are TGTGCTAGTGGTTCCGACAGAGAAGGCGAAAAACTGTTTTTT. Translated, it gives CASGSDREGEKLFF.

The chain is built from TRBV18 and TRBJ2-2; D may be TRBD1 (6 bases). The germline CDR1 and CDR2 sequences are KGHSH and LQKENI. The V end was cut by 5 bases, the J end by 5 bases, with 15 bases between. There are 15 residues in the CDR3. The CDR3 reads CASSYAGARTGELFF. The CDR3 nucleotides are TGTGCCAGCTCATATGCAGGGGCCAGGACCGGGGAGCTGTTTTTT. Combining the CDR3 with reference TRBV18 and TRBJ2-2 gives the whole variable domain NAGVMQNPRHLVRRRGQEARLRCSPMKGHSHVYWYRQLPEEGLKFMVYLQKENIIDESGMPKERFSAEFPKEGPSILRIQQVVRGDSAAYFCASSYAGARTGELFFGEGSRLTVL.

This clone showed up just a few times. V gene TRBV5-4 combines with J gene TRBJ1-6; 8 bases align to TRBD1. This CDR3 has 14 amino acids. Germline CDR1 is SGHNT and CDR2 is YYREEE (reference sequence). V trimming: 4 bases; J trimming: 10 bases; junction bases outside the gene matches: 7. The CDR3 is CASSTGQVWSPLHF. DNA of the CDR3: TGTGCCAGCAGCACGGGACAGGTGTGGTCACCCCTCCACTTT.

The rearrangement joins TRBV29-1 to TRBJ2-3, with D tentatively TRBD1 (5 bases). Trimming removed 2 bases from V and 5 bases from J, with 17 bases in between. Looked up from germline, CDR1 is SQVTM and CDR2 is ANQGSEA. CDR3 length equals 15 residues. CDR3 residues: CSVERQYRRRDTQYF. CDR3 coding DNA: TGCAGCGTTGAAAGACAGTATCGTCGGAGAGATACGCAGTATTTT.

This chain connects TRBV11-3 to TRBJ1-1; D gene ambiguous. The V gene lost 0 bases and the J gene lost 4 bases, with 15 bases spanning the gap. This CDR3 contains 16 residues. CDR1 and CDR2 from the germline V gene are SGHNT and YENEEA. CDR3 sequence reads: CASSLESWEGGTEAFF. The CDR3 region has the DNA TGTGCCAGCAGCTTAGAAAGTTGGGAGGGCGGCACTGAAGCTTTCTTT. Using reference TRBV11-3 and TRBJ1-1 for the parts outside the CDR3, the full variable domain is EAGVVQSPRYKIIEKKQPVAFWCNPISGHNTLYWYLQNLGQGPELLIRYENEEAVDDSQLPKDRFSAERLKGVDSTLKIQPAELGDSAVYLCASSLESWEGGTEAFFGQGTRLTVV.

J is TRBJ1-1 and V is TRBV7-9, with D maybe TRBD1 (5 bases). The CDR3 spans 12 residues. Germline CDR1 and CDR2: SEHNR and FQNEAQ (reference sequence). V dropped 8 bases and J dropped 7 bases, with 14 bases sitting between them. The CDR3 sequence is CASFPLTGEAFF. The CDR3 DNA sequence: TGTGCCAGCTTCCCCCTTACAGGTGAAGCTTTCTTT.

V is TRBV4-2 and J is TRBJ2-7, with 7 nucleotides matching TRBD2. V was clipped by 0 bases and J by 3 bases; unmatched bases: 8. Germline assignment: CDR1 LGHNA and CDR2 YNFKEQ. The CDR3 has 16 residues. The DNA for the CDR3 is TGTGCCAGCAGCCAAGAGGGTAGCGGGCTGGTCTACGAGCAGTACTTC. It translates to CASSQEGSGLVYEQYF.

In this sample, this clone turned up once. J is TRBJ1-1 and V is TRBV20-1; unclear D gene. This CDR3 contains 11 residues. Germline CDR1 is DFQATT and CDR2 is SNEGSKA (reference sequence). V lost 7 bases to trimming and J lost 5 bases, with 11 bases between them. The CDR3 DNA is TGCAGTGGGGCCCCGGGGACTGAAGCTTTCTTT. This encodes CSGAPGTEAFF.

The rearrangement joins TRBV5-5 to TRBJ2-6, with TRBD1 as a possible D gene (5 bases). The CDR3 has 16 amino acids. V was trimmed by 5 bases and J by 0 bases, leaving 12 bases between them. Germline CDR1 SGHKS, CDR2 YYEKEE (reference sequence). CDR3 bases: TGTGCCAGCAGTTCGGACACCTACTCTGGGGCCAACGTCCTGACTTTC. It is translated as CASSSDTYSGANVLTF.

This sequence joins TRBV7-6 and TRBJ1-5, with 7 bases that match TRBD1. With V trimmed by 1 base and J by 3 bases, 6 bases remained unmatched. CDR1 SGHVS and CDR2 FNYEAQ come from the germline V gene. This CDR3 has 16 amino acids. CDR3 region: CASSLGNRGDNQPQHF. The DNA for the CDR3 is TGTGCCAGCAGCTTAGGAAACAGGGGCGACAATCAGCCCCAGCATTTT.